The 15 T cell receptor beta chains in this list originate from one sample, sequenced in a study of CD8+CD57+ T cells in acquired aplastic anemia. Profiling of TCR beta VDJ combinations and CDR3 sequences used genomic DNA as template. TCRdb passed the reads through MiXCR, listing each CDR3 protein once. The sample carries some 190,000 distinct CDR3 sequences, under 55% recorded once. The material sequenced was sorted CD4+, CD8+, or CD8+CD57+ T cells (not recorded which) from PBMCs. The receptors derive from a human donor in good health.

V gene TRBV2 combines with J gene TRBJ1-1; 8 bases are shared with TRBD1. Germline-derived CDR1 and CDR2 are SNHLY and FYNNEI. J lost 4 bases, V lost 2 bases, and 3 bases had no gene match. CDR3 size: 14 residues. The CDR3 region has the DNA TGTGCCAGCAGTGAAAGGACAGGGTTCACTGAAGCTTTCTTT. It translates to CASSERTGFTEAFF.

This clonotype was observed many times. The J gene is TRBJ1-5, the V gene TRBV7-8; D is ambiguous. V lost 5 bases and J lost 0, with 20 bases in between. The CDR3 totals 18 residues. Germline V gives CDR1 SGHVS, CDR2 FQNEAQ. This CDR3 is CASSPARPYEFSNQPQHF. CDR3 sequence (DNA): TGTGCCAGCAGCCCCGCCCGGCCATATGAATTTAGCAATCAGCCCCAGCATTTT.

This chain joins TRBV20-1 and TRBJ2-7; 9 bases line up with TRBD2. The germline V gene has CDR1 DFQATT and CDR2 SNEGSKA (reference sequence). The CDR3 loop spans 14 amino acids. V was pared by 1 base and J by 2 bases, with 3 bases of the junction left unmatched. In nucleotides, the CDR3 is TGCAGTGCTAGAGTTAGCGGGGGCACCTACGAGCAGTACTTC. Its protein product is CSARVSGGTYEQYF.

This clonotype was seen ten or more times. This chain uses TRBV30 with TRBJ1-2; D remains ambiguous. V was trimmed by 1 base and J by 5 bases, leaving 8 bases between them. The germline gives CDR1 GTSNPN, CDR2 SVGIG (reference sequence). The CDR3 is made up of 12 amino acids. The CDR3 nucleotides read TGTGCCTGGAGTGATCCTGGGTATGGCTACACCTTC. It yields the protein CAWSDPGYGYTF.

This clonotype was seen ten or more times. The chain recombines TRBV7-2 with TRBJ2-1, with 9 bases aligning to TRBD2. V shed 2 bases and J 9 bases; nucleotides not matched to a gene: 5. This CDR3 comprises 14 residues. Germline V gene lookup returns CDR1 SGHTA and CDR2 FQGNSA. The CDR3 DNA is TGTGCCAGCAGCTTAAAGCGGGAGGTCCCTGAGCAGTTCTTC. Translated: CASSLKREVPEQFF.

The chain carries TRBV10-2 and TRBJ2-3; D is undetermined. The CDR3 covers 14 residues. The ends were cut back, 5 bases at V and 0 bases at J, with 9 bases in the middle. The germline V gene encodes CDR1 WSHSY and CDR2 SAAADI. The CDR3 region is CASSFPTSTDTQYF. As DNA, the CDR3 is TGCGCCAGCAGTTTCCCGACCAGCACAGATACGCAGTATTTT.

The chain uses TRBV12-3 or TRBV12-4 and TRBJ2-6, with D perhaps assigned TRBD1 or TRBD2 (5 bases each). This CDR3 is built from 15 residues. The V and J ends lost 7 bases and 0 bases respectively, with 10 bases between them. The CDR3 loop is CASTWGISGANVLTF. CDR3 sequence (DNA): TGTGCCAGCACCTGGGGGATCTCTGGGGCCAACGTCCTGACTTTC.

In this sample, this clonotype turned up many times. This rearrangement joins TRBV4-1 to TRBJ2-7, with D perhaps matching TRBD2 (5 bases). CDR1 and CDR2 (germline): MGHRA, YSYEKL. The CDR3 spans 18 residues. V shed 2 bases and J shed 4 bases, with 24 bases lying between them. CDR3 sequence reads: CASSQLQRRGVGLYEQYF. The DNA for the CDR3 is TGCGCCAGCAGCCAACTCCAGCGCCGGGGAGTAGGGCTTTACGAGCAGTACTTC.

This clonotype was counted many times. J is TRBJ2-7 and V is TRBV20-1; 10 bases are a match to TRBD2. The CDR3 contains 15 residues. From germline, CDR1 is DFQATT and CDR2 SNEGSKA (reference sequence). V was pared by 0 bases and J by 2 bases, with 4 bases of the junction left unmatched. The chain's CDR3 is CSARDPAGGPYEQYF. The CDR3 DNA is TGCAGTGCTAGAGATCCAGCGGGAGGGCCCTACGAGCAGTACTTC.

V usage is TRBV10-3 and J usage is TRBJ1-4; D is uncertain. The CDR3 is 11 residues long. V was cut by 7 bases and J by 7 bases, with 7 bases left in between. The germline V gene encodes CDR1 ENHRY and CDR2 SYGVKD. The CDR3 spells CAIKKAEKLFF. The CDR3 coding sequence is TGTGCCATCAAAAAGGCTGAAAAACTGTTTTTT.

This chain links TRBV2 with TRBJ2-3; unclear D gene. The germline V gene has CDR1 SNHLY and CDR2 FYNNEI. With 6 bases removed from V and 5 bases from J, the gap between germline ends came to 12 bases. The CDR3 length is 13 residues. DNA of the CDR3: TGTGCCAGCAGCCCCGTGCCCGGAGATACGCAGTATTTT. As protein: CASSPVPGDTQYF.

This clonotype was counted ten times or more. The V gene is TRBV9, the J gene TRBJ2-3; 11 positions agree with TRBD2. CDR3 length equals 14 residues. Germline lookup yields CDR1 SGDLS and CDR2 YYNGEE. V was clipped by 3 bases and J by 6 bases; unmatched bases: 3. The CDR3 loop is CASSASGRKDTQYF. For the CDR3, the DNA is TGTGCCAGCAGCGCTAGCGGGAGGAAGGATACGCAGTATTTT. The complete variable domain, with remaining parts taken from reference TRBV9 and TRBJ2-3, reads DSGVTQTPKHLITATGQRVTLRCSPRSGDLSVYWYQQSLDQGLQFLIQYYNGEERAKGNILERFSAQQFPDLHSELNLSSLELGDSALYFCASSASGRKDTQYFGPGTRLTVL.

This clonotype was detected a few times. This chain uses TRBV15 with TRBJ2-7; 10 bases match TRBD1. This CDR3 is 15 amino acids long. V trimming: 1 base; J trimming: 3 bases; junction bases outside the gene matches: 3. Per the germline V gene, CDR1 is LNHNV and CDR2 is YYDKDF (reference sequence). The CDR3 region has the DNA TGTGCCACCAGCAGAGGCCGGACAGGGGGCTACGAGCAGTACTTC. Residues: CATSRGRTGGYEQYF.

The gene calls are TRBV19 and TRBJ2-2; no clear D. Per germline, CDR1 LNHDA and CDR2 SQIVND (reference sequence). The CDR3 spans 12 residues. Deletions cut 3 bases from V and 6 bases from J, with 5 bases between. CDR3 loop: CASSISAGELFF. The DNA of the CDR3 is TGTGCCAGTAGTATTTCCGCCGGGGAGCTGTTTTTT.

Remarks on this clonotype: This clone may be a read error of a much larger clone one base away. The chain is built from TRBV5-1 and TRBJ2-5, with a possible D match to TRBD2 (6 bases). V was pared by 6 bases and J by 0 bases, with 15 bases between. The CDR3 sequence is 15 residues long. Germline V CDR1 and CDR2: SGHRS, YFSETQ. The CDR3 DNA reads TGCGCCAGCAAAGTGGGGAGGCGGAACCAAGAGACCCAGTACTTC. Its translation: CASKVGRRNQETQYF. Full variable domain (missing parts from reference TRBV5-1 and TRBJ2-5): KAGVTQTPRYLIKTRGQQVTLSCSPISGHRSVSWYQQTPGQGLQFLFEYFSETQRNKGNFPGRFSGRQFSNSRSEMNVSTLELGDSALYLCASKVGRRNQETQYFGPGTRLLVL.